This T cell receptor beta chain was recovered during a study of CD8 T cells in Susac syndrome. The CDR3 totals 13 residues. Trimming removed 4 bases from V and 3 bases from J, with 8 bases in between. With random hexamers, reverse transcription was performed on about 0.5 to 1 ug of RNA. Amplification of TCR beta CDR3 across 54 Vbeta and 13 Jbeta was performed with immunoSEQ multiplex PCR. One entry per CDR3 protein results from TCRdb running MiXCR on the immunoSEQ multiplex PCR reads. The sample yields some 300,000 distinct CDR3 sequences, 75% to 90% seen once. The sequence was collected from a human donor with multiple sclerosis. The chain employs TRBV12-3 or TRBV12-4 and TRBJ2-3; D is perhaps TRBD2 (5 bases). The sample taken for sequencing was CD8+ T cells from PBMCs. As DNA, the CDR3 is TGTGCCAGCAGTTCCGGACTTACAGATACGCAGTATTTT. Amino acids: CASSSGLTDTQYF.